This TCR beta chain was observed in a study of graft-versus-host responses after intestinal transplantation. Method: immunoSEQ multiplex PCR; TCRdb's copy keeps in-frame clones and lacks some. The sample contains 96,000 or so clones, about 94% of which appear only once. From germline, CDR1 is LNHDA and CDR2 SQIVND (reference sequence). After removal of 7 bases from V and 2 bases from J, the junction contained 9 bases not matched to a gene. This CDR3 is built from 15 residues. Comment on this clone: What it binds is not known.

The gene calls are TRBV19 and TRBJ1-2; 8 bases match TRBD1. The clonotype originates from a human donor who received an intestinal transplant. Sequences were derived from unstimulated CD4+ T cells sorted from spleen or lymph node cells, sampled before intestinal transplant. This CDR3 reads CASKPDRGPNYGYTF. The DNA of the CDR3 is TGTGCCAGTAAACCCGACAGGGGACCAAACTATGGCTACACCTTC.